These T cell receptor beta chains were read from a single sample in a study of blood T cell repertoires in COVID-19. Data came from immunoSEQ multiplex PCR; TCRdb stores just in-frame clones and leaves some out. This sample has around 60,000 clones, with 84% found just once. The sample comprised peripheral blood. The receptors stem from a man aged 55 to 70 with COVID-19, enrolled during active disease. Each CDR3 is given with its conserved first and last residue. The D gene is left open where the match is weak. Clone size is given for some rows only: seen once, a few or many times, or a class if the clone is expanded.

V gene	clone size	J gene	D gene	CDR3 DNA	CDR3 protein
TRBV11-1	.	TRBJ2-7	TRBD2	TGTGCCAGCAGCCCCCTGGGAGGGCCCTACGAGCAGTACTTC	CASSPLGGPYEQYF
TRBV24-1	once	TRBJ2-3	TRBD2	TGTGCCACCAGTACTAGCGGGAGAGATACGCAGTATTTT	CATSTSGRDTQYF
TRBV2	.	TRBJ2-7	.	TGTGCCAGCAGTAAGAACGGACTGGACGCTTCCTACGAGCAGTACTTC	CASSKNGLDASYEQYF
TRBV11-2	.	TRBJ2-5	.	TGTGCCAGCAGCAAGCAGGACTGGGCGGGAGAGACCCAGTACTTC	CASSKQDWAGETQYF
TRBV30	.	TRBJ1-2	.	TGTGCCTGGTCAGGTACCACTTACACCTTC	CAWSGTTYTF
TRBV5-1	.	TRBJ2-7	.	TGCGCCAGCAGCTTGGAGGCGGTGAACTACGAGCAGTACTTC	CASSLEAVNYEQYF
TRBV7-3	.	TRBJ1-1	.	TGTGCCAGCAGCTACGGACACCGGAACACTGAAGCTTTCTTT	CASSYGHRNTEAFF
TRBV7-9	.	TRBJ1-4	.	TGTGCCAGCCGAGGAGGGGCTAATGAAAAACTGTTTTTT	CASRGGANEKLFF
TRBV18	.	TRBJ2-3	TRBD1	TGTGCCAGCTCTTCTGGGACAGTTGGCACAGATACGCAGTATTTT	CASSSGTVGTDTQYF
TRBV19	.	TRBJ1-1	.	TGTGCCAGTAGACTCAGCGGGGGAACTGAAGCTTTCTTT	CASRLSGGTEAFF
TRBV27	.	TRBJ2-3	TRBD1	TGTGCCAGCAGACCCTGGGGGACAGGGAGTTCAGATACGCAGTATTTT	CASRPWGTGSSDTQYF
TRBV19	once	TRBJ2-7	TRBD2	TGTGCCAGTAGTATAGGCCTTAGCGGGAGCGGCAGCGAGCAGTACTTC	CASSIGLSGSGSEQYF
TRBV7-9	.	TRBJ1-2	.	TGTGCCAGCAGCCGCCCGGCAGGGAATGGCTACACCTTC	CASSRPAGNGYTF
TRBV30	.	TRBJ1-1	.	TGTGCCCACCGAGGGGGGGGCGGTCCACCCGCGAACACTGAAGCTTTCTTT	CAHRGGGGPPANTEAFF
TRBV27	few	TRBJ2-7	TRBD1	TGTGCCAGCAGTTTGGACAGGTTGGGGGACGAGCAGTACTTC	CASSLDRLGDEQYF
TRBV5-1	.	TRBJ1-5	.	TGCGCCAGCAGCCCGGGTATTGGTAATCAGCCCCAGCATTTT	CASSPGIGNQPQHF
TRBV6-5	.	TRBJ2-1	TRBD2	TGTGCCAGCAGCCGGACTAGCGGGGGGGGTGAGCAGTTCTTC	CASSRTSGGGEQFF
TRBV5-1	.	TRBJ2-7	TRBD2	TGCGCCAGCAGCTTGGTACTAGCGGGAGAAGGGTCCTACGAGCAGTACTTC	CASSLVLAGEGSYEQYF
TRBV6-1	.	TRBJ2-4	TRBD2	TGTGCCAGCAGTGCCTTGGGACTAGCGGGAGGTAAGGCCAAAAACATTCAGTACTTC	CASSALGLAGGKAKNIQYF
TRBV6-6	.	TRBJ2-5	TRBD2	TGTGCCAGCAGCCCCGGGTTCGGGGGGGTAGAGACCCAGTACTTC	CASSPGFGGVETQYF
TRBV11-3	few	TRBJ2-6	TRBD1	TGTGCCAGCAGCCCGGGACAGGGGAGCTCTGGGGCCAACGTCCTGACTTTC	CASSPGQGSSGANVLTF
TRBV4-1	few	TRBJ2-7	TRBD1	TGCGCCAGCAGCCAAGGGGACAGGGGGGGATACGAGCAGTACTTC	CASSQGDRGGYEQYF
TRBV6-1	.	TRBJ2-3	TRBD1	TGTGCCAGCAGTGGGGGGCGACAGGGGGTCTGGGGAACAGATACGCAGTATTTT	CASSGGRQGVWGTDTQYF
TRBV6-5	.	TRBJ2-7	TRBD1	TGTGCCAGCAGTTCATACAGGGGCGGCGTATCCGAGCAGTACTTC	CASSSYRGGVSEQYF
TRBV18	.	TRBJ2-5	TRBD1	TGTGCCAGCTCGCCCATCGGACAGGGGGACGAGACCCAGTACTTC	CASSPIGQGDETQYF
TRBV6-5	.	TRBJ1-2	TRBD1	TGTGCCAGCAGATTACAGGGGGCTGACTATGGCTACACCTTC	CASRLQGADYGYTF
TRBV7-2	once	TRBJ1-1	TRBD1	TGTGCCAGCAGCTTGAGGACAGGGAACACTGAAGCTTTCTTT	CASSLRTGNTEAFF
TRBV7-2	.	TRBJ1-5	TRBD1	TGTGCCAGCAGCTGGGTACAGGGGGCTGGCAATCAGCCCCAGCATTTT	CASSWVQGAGNQPQHF
TRBV5-1	few	TRBJ2-1	TRBD2	TGCGCCAGCAGCTTGGAAGCGGGGGCGCTCTACAATGAGCAGTTCTTC	CASSLEAGALYNEQFF
TRBV4-2	.	TRBJ2-1	.	TGTGCCAGCAGCCAAGAACAGCAAGGCTCCTACAATGAGCAGTTCTTC	CASSQEQQGSYNEQFF
TRBV10-1	.	TRBJ2-7	.	TGCGCCAGCAGCGAGACCCAGGGTTCGGGCGAGCAGTACTTC	CASSETQGSGEQYF
TRBV5-1	.	TRBJ1-1	.	TGCGCCAGCAGCTTCAAAGACGGAGAAACCAACACTGAAGCTTTCTTT	CASSFKDGETNTEAFF
TRBV19	few	TRBJ1-1	TRBD1	TGTGCCAGTAGTGACAGGGGGCGCGGGACTGAAGCTTTCTTT	CASSDRGRGTEAFF
TRBV6-5	.	TRBJ2-5	.	TGTGCCAGCAGTTACCAACTGAATTCCGAGACCCAGTACTTC	CASSYQLNSETQYF
TRBV5-1	.	TRBJ1-4	TRBD1	TGCGCCAGCAGCTTGGGGGGACAGACGGAACTGTTTTTT	CASSLGGQTELFF
TRBV19	.	TRBJ1-2	.	TGTGCCACCGCGCGGGACCCTAACTATGGCTACACCTTC	CATARDPNYGYTF
TRBV19	.	TRBJ1-5	.	TGTGCCAGCATCACTACCGGAGGGAATCATCAGCCCCAGCATTTT	CASITTGGNHQPQHF
TRBV10-1	few	TRBJ2-3	.	TGCGCCAGCAGTGAGTCGAAGGCGCGGCCTAGCACAGATACGCAGTATTTT	CASSESKARPSTDTQYF
TRBV3-1/TRBV3-2	.	TRBJ2-5	.	TGTGCCAGCAGCCAAGGTCCGGAGGGAACCCAGTACTTC	CASSQGPEGTQYF
TRBV5-3	once	TRBJ1-3	TRBD1	TGTGCCAGAAGCGGTACCCACAGGGGCTTGAATGGAAACACCATATATTTT	CARSGTHRGLNGNTIYF
TRBV7-9	.	TRBJ1-2	.	TGTGCCAGCAGCCCCGGACAGAATAACTATGGCTACACCTTC	CASSPGQNNYGYTF
TRBV29-1	.	TRBJ2-5	.	TGCAGCGCCCTACAGGGTGCGGAGACCCAGTACTTC	CSALQGAETQYF
TRBV19	.	TRBJ2-1	TRBD2	TGTGCCAGTAGTATAGATAGCAGCGGGAGTGGGTACAATGAGCAGTTCTTC	CASSIDSSGSGYNEQFF
TRBV18	.	TRBJ1-2	TRBD1	TGTGCCAGCTCACCGGGGACAGGGCGATATGGCTACACCTTC	CASSPGTGRYGYTF
TRBV5-1	.	TRBJ1-5	.	TGCGCCAGCAGCGAAGGGACTTCAGCCCAGCCCCAGCATTTT	CASSEGTSAQPQHF
TRBV2	once	TRBJ2-5	TRBD1	TGTGCCGCATCTGGTGGGACAGGGGCGTTAAGTTCGGCCCAGTACTTC	CAASGGTGALSSAQYF
TRBV9	.	TRBJ1-4	.	TGTGCCAGCAGCACGACAAGCGGGAATGAAAAACTGTTTTTT	CASSTTSGNEKLFF
TRBV5-1	.	TRBJ1-1	.	TGCGCCAGCAGTTCGACAGTGAACACTGAAGCTTTCTTT	CASSSTVNTEAFF
TRBV6-5	.	TRBJ1-2	TRBD1	TGTGCCAGCAGCTTCCATGGGACAGGGGGGGATGGCTACACCTTC	CASSFHGTGGDGYTF
TRBV18	.	TRBJ2-7	TRBD2	TGTGCCAGCTCACCAAGCTACAGAGCGGGGACCTACGAGCAGTACTTC	CASSPSYRAGTYEQYF
TRBV5-4	.	TRBJ2-3	TRBD1	TGTGCCAGCAGCCCACCGACAGGGCCCACAGATACGCAGTATTTT	CASSPPTGPTDTQYF
TRBV18	once	TRBJ1-6	.	TGTGCCAGCTCACCACCGGTGGTGGGGAGGGCCAATTCACCCCTCCACTTT	CASSPPVVGRANSPLHF
TRBV24-1	.	TRBJ2-2	.	TGTGCCACCAGTCAAAGGACTAACACCGGGGAGCTGTTTTTT	CATSQRTNTGELFF
TRBV10-3	once	TRBJ1-1	.	TGTGCCATCAGTGAGTCCAGAAACACTGAAGCTTTCTTT	CAISESRNTEAFF
TRBV7-9	.	TRBJ1-3	TRBD1	TGTGCCAGCAGCAAACAGGGGGCTATCTCTGGAAACACCATATATTTT	CASSKQGAISGNTIYF